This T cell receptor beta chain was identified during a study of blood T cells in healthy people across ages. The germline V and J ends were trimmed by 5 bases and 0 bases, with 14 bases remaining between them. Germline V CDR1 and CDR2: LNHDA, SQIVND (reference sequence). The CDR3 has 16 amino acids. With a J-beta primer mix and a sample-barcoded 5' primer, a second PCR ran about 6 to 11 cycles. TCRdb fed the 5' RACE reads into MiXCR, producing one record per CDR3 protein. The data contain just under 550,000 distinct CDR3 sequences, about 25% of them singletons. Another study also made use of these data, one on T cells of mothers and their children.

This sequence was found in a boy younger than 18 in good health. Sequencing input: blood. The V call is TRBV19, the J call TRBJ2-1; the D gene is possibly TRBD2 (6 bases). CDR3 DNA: TGTGCCAGTAGTCTTAGCGGTTTAAGCTCCTACAATGAGCAGTTCTTC. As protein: CASSLSGLSSYNEQFF. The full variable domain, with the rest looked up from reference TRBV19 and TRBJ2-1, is DGGITQSPKYLFRKEGQNVTLSCEQNLNHDAMYWYRQDPGQGLRLIYYSQIVNDFQKGDIAEGYSVSREKKESFPLTVTSAQKNPTAFYLCASSLSGLSSYNEQFFGPGTRLTVL.